Below, 21 T cell receptor beta chains from the same sample are listed, as sequenced in a study of spatial heterogeneity in lung cancer. General study results and limits: How many expanded intratumoral alpha and beta TCRs were present tracked the tumor mutation count, which was a count of nonsynonymous mutations.

The time point denotes: sample taken at primary tumor resection. No antigen has been assigned to these receptors. MiXCR, applied by TCRdb to the 5' RACE reads, yields one record per CDR3 protein. Seen here are about 27,000 distinct CDR3 sequences, approximately 6.9% observed once, and the top ten hold around 25%. The sample consisted of lung tumor tissue, taken at surgery. Every receptor here comes from a male donor with early-stage non-small cell lung cancer.

This clonotype was seen more than once but under ten times. The chain employs TRBV20-1 and TRBJ2-5; TRBD2 matches at 10 bases. The V gene's germline CDR1 is DFQATT and CDR2 SNEGSKA (reference sequence). This CDR3 spans 15 amino acids. The junction had 8 bases not matched to a gene; V was cut back by 0 bases and J by 7 bases. The CDR3 spells CSARDPEVAGGTQYF. In nucleotides, the CDR3 is TGCAGTGCTAGAGACCCCGAAGTAGCGGGGGGGACCCAGTACTTC.

This clonotype was seen a handful of times. This chain links TRBV6-1 with TRBJ2-5; no clear D. Germline V CDR1 and CDR2: MNHNS, SASEGT. The CDR3 totals 13 residues. V lost 6 bases and J lost 1, with 9 bases in between. The CDR3 nucleotides are TGTGCCAGCAGCGAATGGAGCCAAGAGACCCAGTACTTC. It encodes CASSEWSQETQYF.

This clonotype is medium-sized (0.01 to 0.1%) by share. The V call is TRBV6-1, the J call TRBJ1-5, with 8 positions matching TRBD1. With 6 bases clipped from V and 5 bases from J, the junction kept 9 bases outside the gene matches. CDR3 length: 15 residues. In germline, CDR1 is MNHNS, CDR2 SASEGT. DNA for the CDR3: TGTGCCAGCAGGGAGCGACAGGGGCACGATCAGCCCCAGCATTTT. It codes for CASRERQGHDQPQHF.

This clonotype was seen repeatedly, ten times or more. This chain links TRBV12-3 or TRBV12-4 with TRBJ1-2; D unclear. V was pared by 3 bases and J by 2 bases, with 1 base between. This CDR3 comprises 11 residues. CDR3 sequence: CASSLNYGYTF. CDR3 DNA: TGTGCCAGCAGTTTGAACTATGGCTACACCTTC.

This clonotype was observed a handful of times. The chain has TRBV6-2 or TRBV6-3 and TRBJ1-1; D is possibly TRBD1 (5 bases). V was cut by 6 bases and J by 1 base, with 18 bases left in between. CDR1 is MNHEY and CDR2 is SVGEGT in the germline V gene. CDR3 length equals 16 residues. The CDR3 spells CASSPGGGKGNTEAFF. The CDR3 DNA follows: TGTGCCAGCAGCCCGGGCGGGGGTAAGGGGAACACTGAAGCTTTCTTT.

The chain uses TRBV10-3 and TRBJ2-2, with TRBD1 matching 11 bases. This CDR3 spans 18 amino acids. CDR1 is ENHRY, CDR2 SYGVKD, per germline. With 6 bases clipped from V and 7 bases from J, the junction kept 16 bases outside the gene matches. The CDR3 loop reads CAIRGSRGGQGAFGELFF. In DNA form, the CDR3 reads TGTGCCATCAGAGGTAGTCGCGGAGGACAGGGGGCTTTCGGGGAGCTGTTTTTT.

This clonotype was observed at least ten times. The chain couples TRBV10-3 to TRBJ2-7; 11 bases map to TRBD2. The CDR3 is 16 residues long. J gave up 2 bases and V 4 bases, and 7 bases lay outside the gene matches. Germline assignment: CDR1 ENHRY and CDR2 SYGVKD. CDR3 protein: CAISGASGGRTYEQYF. For the CDR3, the DNA is TGTGCCATCAGTGGGGCTAGCGGGGGGAGGACCTACGAGCAGTACTTC.

The CDR3, as DNA: TGTGCCAGCAGCCGCTGGGGACTCGCGAACACCGGGGAGCTGTTTTTT. Protein sequence: CASSRWGLANTGELFF. This chain links TRBV6-5 with TRBJ2-2; D is perhaps TRBD2 (6 bases). The V end was cut by 6 bases, the J end by 0 bases, with 14 bases between. CDR3 size: 16 residues. Germline V gene data show CDR1 as MNHEY and CDR2 as SVGAGI.

This clonotype was counted between two and nine times. The rearrangement joins TRBV3-1 to TRBJ1-2, with a tentative D call TRBD1 (5 bases). Trimming removed 2 bases from V and 4 bases from J, with 14 bases in between. The CDR3 loop spans 15 amino acids. In germline, CDR1 is LGHDT, CDR2 YNNKEL (reference sequence). CDR3 sequence (DNA): TGTGCCAGCAGCCAATCCCTTGACAGTCGCTATGGCTACACCTTC. As protein: CASSQSLDSRYGYTF.

This clonotype came up a few times. V usage is TRBV6-6 and J usage is TRBJ1-5; D is unclear. There are 13 residues in the CDR3. The V gene lost 8 bases and the J gene lost 6 bases, with 14 bases spanning the gap. Germline V gene lookup returns CDR1 MNHNY and CDR2 SVGAGI (reference sequence). The CDR3 DNA reads TGTGCCAGCCGGCCCACGAATTTTCAGCCCCAGCATTTT. This gives the protein CASRPTNFQPQHF.

V usage is TRBV10-3 and J usage is TRBJ2-2; TRBD1 might be the D (5 bases). Trimming left V 2 bases short and J 1 base short, with 8 bases between. From germline, CDR1 is ENHRY and CDR2 SYGVKD. The CDR3 contains 15 residues. CDR3 sequence reads: CAISEATGNTGELFF. CDR3 nucleotides: TGTGCCATCAGTGAGGCCACAGGGAACACCGGGGAGCTGTTTTTT.

This clonotype was seen at least ten times. The gene calls are TRBV6-1 and TRBJ1-5, with D perhaps TRBD1 (6 bases). V gave up 1 base and J gave up 5 bases, with 12 bases separating them. Germline V gene sequence: CDR1 MNHNS, CDR2 SASEGT. The CDR3 extends over 15 amino acids. The CDR3 coding sequence is TGTGCCAGCAGTGAAGTGGGACACCGCGATCAGCCCCAGCATTTT. Protein product: CASSEVGHRDQPQHF.

This clonotype was counted ten times or more. The chain couples TRBV7-9 to TRBJ1-2; D not certain. The V and J ends lost 1 base and 7 bases respectively, with 13 bases between them. The CDR3 has 14 amino acids. CDR1 is SEHNR and CDR2 is FQNEAQ in the germline V gene (reference sequence). The CDR3: CASSLGGQTGGYTF. In DNA, the CDR3 is TGTGCCAGCAGCTTAGGAGGGCAGACCGGTGGCTACACCTTC.

V usage is TRBV29-1 and J usage is TRBJ2-3; a weak D match, TRBD2 (6 bases). The CDR3 runs 14 residues. Germline lookup yields CDR1 SQVTM and CDR2 ANQGSEA. Trimming took 7 bases from V and 2 from J, leaving 16 bases between them. The CDR3 region is CSGAAGTTTDTQYF. The CDR3 bases are TGCAGCGGCGCCGCGGGAACCACCACAGATACGCAGTATTTT.

The chain has TRBV7-6 and TRBJ1-1; D unclear. This CDR3 comprises 13 residues. Between the trimmed V and J ends, which lost 4 bases and 7 bases, there was a span of 13 bases. From germline, CDR1 is SGHVS and CDR2 FNYEAQ. The CDR3 DNA reads TGTGCCAGCAGCTCCTCGGGCCGGGGTGAAGCTTTCTTT. The encoded protein is CASSSSGRGEAFF.

This clonotype turned up a few times. The chain joins TRBV6-1 to TRBJ1-5, with D unresolved. The V gene's germline CDR1 is MNHNS and CDR2 SASEGT. There are 14 residues in the CDR3. V lost 7 bases to trimming and J lost 1 base, with 11 bases between them. The CDR3 spells CASTSLRSNQPQHF. CDR3 DNA sequence: TGTGCCAGCACCTCCCTTCGGAGCAATCAGCCCCAGCATTTT.

In this sample, this clonotype turned up once. V is TRBV3-1 and J is TRBJ2-1; TRBD2 agrees at 13 bases. Germline V lookup: CDR1 LGHDT, CDR2 YNNKEL (reference sequence). This CDR3 spans 14 amino acids. The V gene end was trimmed by 2 bases and the J gene end by 10 bases; junction bases not matched to a gene: 2. The CDR3 DNA is TGTGCCAGCAGCCAACAGACTAGCGGGGGGGAGCAGTTCTTC. This encodes CASSQQTSGGEQFF.

The table lists this clonotype with many counts. The chain joins TRBV2 to TRBJ2-2; TRBD2 matches at 10 bases. Germline V CDR1 and CDR2: SNHLY, FYNNEI. The CDR3 has 16 amino acids. J was trimmed by 4 bases and V by 6 bases; bases with no gene match: 8. The chain's CDR3 is CASSAGLAQGTGELFF. The DNA of the CDR3 is TGTGCCAGCAGCGCGGGACTAGCGCAGGGCACCGGGGAGCTGTTTTTT.

Only a few counts were recorded for this clonotype. The chain uses TRBV6-5 and TRBJ2-2, with D possibly being TRBD1 (5 bases). Germline lookup yields CDR1 MNHEY and CDR2 SVGAGI. V dropped 6 bases and J dropped 0 bases, with 8 bases sitting between them. The CDR3 runs to 14 residues. CDR3: CASRVTANTGELFF. The CDR3 DNA sequence: TGTGCCAGCAGAGTGACAGCGAACACCGGGGAGCTGTTTTTT.

In its sample, this clonotype was seen a few times. The rearrangement joins TRBV5-1 to TRBJ2-7; 12 bases match TRBD1. Germline CDR1 reads SGHRS; CDR2 reads YFSETQ. Trimming took 3 bases from V and 3 from J; bases not matched to a gene: 4. This CDR3 is built from 15 residues. The CDR3 region is CASSWGTGGDYEQYF. The CDR3 nucleotides read TGCGCCAGCAGCTGGGGGACAGGGGGCGACTACGAGCAGTACTTC.

This clonotype was found many times. The chain couples TRBV5-1 to TRBJ2-5; D is undetermined. Trimming cost V 0 bases and J 5 bases, with 2 bases left between them. This CDR3 has 11 amino acids. The germline CDR1 and CDR2 sequences are SGHRS and YFSETQ. The CDR3 DNA sequence: TGCGCCAGCAGCTTGGTTGAGACCCAGTACTTC. It codes for CASSLVETQYF.